This T cell receptor beta chain was profiled in a study of blood T cell repertoires in COVID-19. As for the study in general: Whether acute or convalescent, the COVID-19 samples came from the United States, Italy and Spain. The cDNA or gDNA used as material had been derived from T cells, B-cell-depleted T cells, or PBMCs.

Germline V gives CDR1 MNHEY, CDR2 SVGEGT. V lost 7 bases to trimming and J lost 4 bases, with 16 bases between them. The CDR3 is 14 amino acids. This clone has only one observation. Per the authors' pipeline: For nucleated cells, counts were estimated from reference gene primer amplification. Produced via immunoSEQ multiplex PCR; TCRdb's table is partial and in-frame only. That table furnishes V, J and clone size, whereas the DNA furnished D and trimming. The data show approximately 260,000 clones, approximately 83% seen once. Sequencing was done on a sample of peripheral blood. This TCR was recovered from a woman over 75 with acute or convalescent COVID-19. The V and J genes are TRBV6-2 or TRBV6-3 and TRBJ1-1; D gene uncertain. CDR3 residues: CASTPARSSTEAFF. DNA of the CDR3: TGTGCCAGCACCCCGGCCAGGTCGAGCACTGAAGCTTTCTTT.